The source of this TCR beta chain is a study of blood T cells in healthy people across ages. Using a J-beta primer mix together with a sample-barcoded 5' primer, a second PCR was run for about 6 to 11 cycles. Each CDR3 protein gets one entry after TCRdb re-called the 5' RACE reads with MiXCR. Of 700,000 to 800,000 distinct CDR3 sequences in the sample, around 40% were seen once. This clonotype occurred a few times. The CDR3 covers 15 residues. From germline, CDR1 is SGHRS and CDR2 YFSETQ. The V and J ends lost 0 bases and 9 bases, in that order; junction bases with no gene match: 9. Donors each provided roughly 9.6 milliliters of peripheral blood.

The sequencing sample was made of blood. The sequence derives from a woman aged 60-75 years in good health. This rearrangement joins TRBV5-1 to TRBJ2-1, with TRBD1 matching 7 bases. The DNA for the CDR3 is TGCGCCAGCAGCTTGGTAGGGGGCGGTGTAGGTGAGCAGTTCTTC. It yields the protein CASSLVGGGVGEQFF.